This T cell receptor (beta chain) was obtained from a study of blood T cells in healthy people across ages. Researchers isolated at least 6 million PBMCs per sample. For the second PCR, which ran for 7 to 11 cycles, a sample-barcoded 5' primer and a J-beta primer mix were used. Tags on each cDNA molecule came from a template-switch adaptor with 12 random nucleotides. TCRdb re-derived calls from the 5' RACE reads in MiXCR, one entry per CDR3 protein. Of approximately 770,000 distinct CDR3 sequences detected, 58% appear once; the ten largest clones hold roughly 22%. The CDR3 spans 15 residues. Trimming removed 6 bases at V and 4 bases at J, with 13 bases between. Per germline, CDR1 LGHNA and CDR2 YNFKEQ.

Sequenced input: blood. This clonotype was sampled from a man aged 30 to 45 in good health. The chain has TRBV4-2 and TRBJ2-6; the D is unclear. Written as DNA, the CDR3 is TGTGCCAGCAGACCGTCCGATTCGGGGGCCAACGTCCTGACTTTC. It is translated as CASRPSDSGANVLTF.